Each of the 29 T cell receptor delta chains below was sequenced from the same sample in a study of gamma-delta chains in newborns, infants, children. TCRdb reanalyzed the reads using CATT. The table includes 9,000 to 13,000 delta-chain clones, roughly 3.5% detected once. Sequenced: blood. The origin of the receptors is a child who was a newborn, infant or young child, either healthy, febrile or measles-vaccinated (not recorded which).

The table lists this clone with a few counts. The J gene is TRDJ1, the V gene TRDV1; TRDD3 matches 9 bases. The CDR3 extends over 18 amino acids. CDR1 and CDR2 from the germline V gene are TSWWSYY and QGS. V shed 6 bases, J shed 0 bases, and the junction held 14 bases outside the gene matches. As DNA, the CDR3 is TGTGCTCTTGGACCCAGTGTACTGGGGGACCCCTACACCGATAAACTCATCTTT. Amino acids: CALGPSVLGDPYTDKLIF.

To note about this clone: TCRdb attributes to this sequence the protein of a much larger clone, which differs from the DNA translation at residue 4; a read error is likely, and the protein displayed is translated from the DNA. The chain is built from TRDV2 and TRDJ1, with a possible D match to TRDD3 (6 bases). The CDR3 length is 15 residues. V lost 5 bases and J lost 1, with 16 bases in between. Germline CDR1 reads GEAIGNYY; CDR2 reads EKD. CDR3 protein: CACAPVAWGTDKLIF. CDR3 coding DNA: TGTGCCTGTGCCCCGGTTGCCTGGGGCACCGATAAACTCATCTTT.

The chain employs TRDV1 and TRDJ1; 7 positions match TRDD3. CDR3 length: 21 residues. The trim removed 1 base at V and 0 bases at J, leaving 20 bases unmatched. Germline V CDR1 and CDR2: TSWWSYY, QGS. DNA of the CDR3: TGTGCTCTTGGGGAACCAAACGGGGTTGGAAGACTGGGGTACTACACCGATAAACTCATCTTT. It translates to CALGEPNGVGRLGYYTDKLIF.

The genes are TRDV3 and TRDJ1, with no clear D. V was trimmed by 3 bases and J by 0 bases, leaving 26 bases between them. The CDR3 sequence is 18 residues long. CDR1 TVYSNPD and CDR2 GDNSRS come from the germline V gene (reference sequence). CDR3 in DNA: TGTGCCTTCTCCACCCTCAAGTCTGGTCCAAAATACACCGATAAACTCATCTTT. This gives the protein CAFSTLKSGPKYTDKLIF.

The gene calls are TRDV1 and TRDJ1, with D uncertain. Germline lookup yields CDR1 TSWWSYY and CDR2 QGS. The CDR3 is 13 residues long. Trimming removed 9 bases at V and 0 bases at J, with 11 bases between. The CDR3 DNA reads TGTGCTCTCGGCCTTTGGTACACCGATAAACTCATCTTT. Translated: CALGLWYTDKLIF.

This clone was seen a handful of times. Distinct nucleotide sequences in the sample also encode this CDR3. The chain is built from TRDV1 and TRDJ1; D is perhaps TRDD3 (10 bases). V was clipped by 1 base and J by 0 bases, with 39 bases between them. CDR1 and CDR2 (germline): TSWWSYY, QGS. The CDR3 consists of 25 residues. CDR3 residues: CALGERSLPTSCRLGDCRYTDKLIF. CDR3 coding DNA: TGTGCTCTTGGGGAACGTTCCCTTCCTACTTCGTGCCGACTGGGGGATTGCCGGTACACCGATAAACTCATCTTT.

This clone was found a few times. This chain connects TRDV1 to TRDJ1, with TRDD3 identical over 13 bases. J lost 3 bases, V lost 2 bases, and 27 bases had no gene match. The length of the CDR3 is 24 residues. The germline gives CDR1 TSWWSYY, CDR2 QGS. CDR3 in amino acids: CALGELSFPSLTGGYAFRSDKLIF. The CDR3 nucleotides read TGTGCTCTTGGGGAATTGTCCTTCCCCAGCCTTACTGGGGGATACGCGTTTCGGTCCGATAAACTCATCTTT.

The genes are TRDV2 and TRDJ1; 11 bases align to TRDD3. CDR1 is GEAIGNYY, CDR2 EKD, per germline. V trimming: 0 bases; J trimming: 0 bases; junction bases outside the gene matches: 14. The CDR3 consists of 20 residues. In nucleotides, the CDR3 is TGTGCCTGTGACACCGGGGGACTACTGGGGGATAGGCAGTACACCGATAAACTCATCTTT. As protein: CACDTGGLLGDRQYTDKLIF.

A note on this clone: A far larger clone differs by one base, so this is likely a read error. The chain employs TRDV2 and TRDJ3; 12 bases align to TRDD3. Trimming at V came to 6 bases and at J to 0 bases, leaving 11 bases not matched to a gene. Looked up from germline, CDR1 is GEAIGNYY and CDR2 is EKD. The CDR3 length is 20 residues. This CDR3 reads CACYPLLGDTPSWDTRQMFF. The CDR3 DNA sequence: TGTGCCTGTTACCCTCTACTGGGGGATACACCCTCCTGGGACACCCGACAGATGTTTTTC.

Sample share makes this clone medium-sized. This chain links TRDV2 with TRDJ1; TRDD3 is a possible D gene (6 bases). V lost 6 bases and J lost 1, with 26 bases in between. The CDR3 spans 18 residues. Per germline, CDR1 GEAIGNYY and CDR2 EKD. CDR3 sequence: CACSLLPGVGMTTDKLIF. CDR3 sequence (DNA): TGTGCCTGTTCTCTCCTCCCGGGGGTGGGGATGACCACCGATAAACTCATCTTT.

This clone showed up just a few times. The protein recorded in TCRdb does not match the translated DNA at residue 3; the protein presented here comes from translating the DNA. V gene TRDV2 combines with J gene TRDJ1, with D hard to call. The CDR3 contains 18 residues. Germline CDR1 reads GEAIGNYY; CDR2 reads EKD. The CDR3 is CAYDTVVRPIKNTDKLIF. For the CDR3, the DNA is TGTGCCTATGACACCGTGGTACGACCTATAAAAAACACCGATAAACTCATCTTT.

This clone was counted only a few times. The chain joins TRDV1 to TRDJ1; TRDD3 matches 8 bases. V was clipped by 3 bases and J by 1 base; unmatched bases: 19. There are 20 residues in the CDR3. Germline lookup yields CDR1 TSWWSYY and CDR2 QGS. This CDR3 is CALGDLTSSWGTRGTDKLIF. The CDR3 DNA reads TGTGCTCTTGGGGACCTTACCTCTAGCTGGGGGACCCGGGGCACCGATAAACTCATCTTT.

This clone was detected only a few times. The gene calls are TRDV1 and TRDJ1, with 9 nucleotides matching TRDD3. Germline V CDR1 and CDR2: TSWWSYY, QGS. Unmatched junction bases numbered 14, after V lost 3 bases and J lost 0 bases. The CDR3 totals 19 residues. In nucleotides, the CDR3 is TGTGCTCTTGGGGACCCCGGGCCACGGGGATACGCGTACACCGATAAACTCATCTTT. Its protein product is CALGDPGPRGYAYTDKLIF.

Worth noting for this clone: DNA and listed protein disagree at residue 11, so the protein shown here was translated from the DNA. J is TRDJ2 and V is TRDV2; D is perhaps TRDD3 (6 bases). From germline, CDR1 is GEAIGNYY and CDR2 EKD. V shed 1 base and J shed 4 bases, with 18 bases lying between them. The CDR3 covers 17 residues. CDR3 nucleotides: TGTGCCTGTGACACTCCGGGGGGAGGAGGCGCGACAGCACAACTCTTCTTT. As protein: CACDTPGGGGATAQLFF.

This clone occurred a few times. This specimen includes other DNA sequences encoding the same CDR3. The V call is TRDV2, the J call TRDJ2, with D perhaps matching TRDD3 (5 bases). CDR1 GEAIGNYY and CDR2 EKD come from the germline V gene. V lost 0 bases and J lost 8, with 15 bases in between. The CDR3 totals 15 residues. The CDR3: CACDTLGSGAAQLFF. In nucleotides, the CDR3 is TGTGCCTGTGACACCTTGGGGTCCGGGGCGGCACAACTCTTCTTT.

By share, this clone ranks as medium-sized. The chain uses TRDV1 and TRDJ1; D perhaps matches TRDD3 (6 bases). CDR3 length: 18 amino acids. Germline lookup yields CDR1 TSWWSYY and CDR2 QGS. The V end was cut by 0 bases, the J end by 10 bases, with 27 bases between. CDR3 in DNA: TGTGCTCTTGGGGAACTGAGGCCCACGGCGCCCTGTGCTGGGGTACTCATCTTT. Its protein is CALGELRPTAPCAGVLIF.

The chain links TRDV1 to TRDJ1; D possibly corresponds to TRDD2 (6 bases). Germline V gene lookup returns CDR1 TSWWSYY and CDR2 QGS. V gave up 4 bases and J gave up 3 bases, with 18 bases separating them. CDR3 length equals 16 residues. CDR3 sequence (DNA): TGTGCTCTTGGGGGACCCTTCCCGATCCTTTCCGATAAACTCATCTTT. It yields the protein CALGGPFPILSDKLIF.

On this clone itself: The sample contains more than one DNA sequence encoding this CDR3. The chain couples TRDV2 to TRDJ1; 11 bases match TRDD3. This CDR3 comprises 26 residues. CDR1 GEAIGNYY and CDR2 EKD come from the germline V gene. J lost 4 bases, V lost 0 bases, and 36 bases had no gene match. The CDR3 region has the DNA TGTGCCTGTGACACCGTGAACCCTTTATCTACTGGGGGATATACCCCCGGGCCGACGGAAAACGATAAACTCATCTTT. This encodes CACDTVNPLSTGGYTPGPTENDKLIF.

Relative to its sample, this clone is medium-sized. The chain recombines TRDV1 with TRDJ3; D is possibly TRDD3 (5 bases). This CDR3 is built from 18 residues. The germline V and J ends were trimmed by 4 bases and 0 bases, with 13 bases remaining between them. Per germline, CDR1 TSWWSYY and CDR2 QGS. CDR3 DNA: TGTGCTCTTGGGGGAGGGGGGTATAGCTCCTGGGACACCCGACAGATGTTTTTC. It translates to CALGGGGYSSWDTRQMFF.

This sequence joins TRDV3 and TRDJ1; 9 nucleotides agree with TRDD3. CDR3 length equals 16 residues. J lost 1 base, V lost 2 bases, and 11 bases had no gene match. In germline, CDR1 is TVYSNPD, CDR2 GDNSRS (reference sequence). CDR3 sequence: CAFERWAWGITDKLIF. The CDR3 DNA sequence: TGTGCCTTTGAGCGATGGGCCTGGGGGATCACCGATAAACTCATCTTT.

Concerning this clone itself: This could be a read error, since a much larger clone is one nucleotide away. Other DNA sequences in this sample translate to the same CDR3. The chain uses TRDV2 and TRDJ1; TRDD3 aligns across 13 bases. Germline V gene lookup returns CDR1 GEAIGNYY and CDR2 EKD. Unmatched junction bases numbered 5, after V lost 0 bases and J lost 2 bases. The CDR3 loop spans 17 amino acids. The CDR3 loop reads CACDTLTGGYATDKLIF. The DNA of the CDR3 is TGTGCCTGTGACACCCTTACTGGGGGATACGCTACCGATAAACTCATCTTT.

This clone has more than one count but fewer than ten. This sequence joins TRDV2 and TRDJ1, with TRDD3 matching 11 bases. Germline CDR1 reads GEAIGNYY; CDR2 reads EKD. Trimming removed 0 bases from V and 1 base from J; junction bases left unmatched: 3. The CDR3 spans 16 residues. This chain's CDR3 is CACDTLGDTRTDKLIF. The CDR3 DNA is TGTGCCTGTGACACCCTGGGGGATACTCGCACCGATAAACTCATCTTT.

The table lists this clone with a count of one. No V segment was called; the J segment is TRDJ2; TRDD3, as called in the table, went unchecked against the DNA. The CDR3 consists of 27 residues. The CDR3: CALGVPDPAPPPQGFWGILGLTAQLFF. CDR3 nucleotides: TGTGCTCTTGGGGTACCGGACCCTGCCCCCCCTCCTCAGGGATTCTGGGGGATACTAGGTTTGACAGCACAACTCTTCTTT.

This clone has a handful of counts. This chain joins TRDV1 and TRDJ1; TRDD3 matches 10 bases. The germline gives CDR1 TSWWSYY, CDR2 QGS. CDR3 size: 18 residues. V lost 7 bases and J lost 1; bases outside the gene matches: 15. CDR3 sequence reads: CALASSWGILEGTDKLIF. DNA for the CDR3: TGTGCTCTTGCCTCGAGTTGGGGGATACTGGAGGGCACCGATAAACTCATCTTT.

This clone has only a few counts. The rearrangement joins TRDV1 to TRDJ1, with a weak D call TRDD3 (5 bases). The CDR3 spans 15 residues. V shed 4 bases and J shed 0 bases, with 12 bases lying between them. Germline CDR1 TSWWSYY, CDR2 QGS. DNA for the CDR3: TGTGCTCTTGGGGGAAGGTGGGGTAACACCGATAAACTCATCTTT. It specifies CALGGRWGNTDKLIF.

This clone was counted a few times. At the DNA level, this CDR3 is encoded by other sequences in the same sample as well. The chain joins TRDV1 to TRDJ1; 7 bases are a match to TRDD3. This CDR3 spans 24 amino acids. Germline assignment: CDR1 TSWWSYY and CDR2 QGS. The V and J ends lost 6 bases and 0 bases, in that order; junction bases with no gene match: 34. CDR3 residues: CALGPTRKTYIGYAEGLYTDKLIF. The CDR3 nucleotides read TGTGCTCTTGGTCCCACACGGAAGACCTACATTGGATACGCTGAAGGGTTGTACACCGATAAACTCATCTTT.

This clone was recorded a few times. The junction differs from germline at one of its ends, possibly a read error. This sequence joins TRDV2 and TRDJ1, with D possibly matching TRDD3 (5 bases). In germline, CDR1 is GEAIGNYY, CDR2 EKD. This CDR3 contains 16 residues. The CDR3 reads CARDPAGMGGTDKLIF. The CDR3 DNA is TGTGCCCGTGACCCGGCAGGGATGGGTGGCACCGATAAACTCATCTTT.

Relative to its sample, this clone is medium-sized. V gene TRDV1 combines with J gene TRDJ1; D is uncertain. V lost 0 bases and J lost 0, with 5 bases in between. The CDR3 contains 14 residues. Germline V lookup: CDR1 TSWWSYY, CDR2 QGS. The CDR3 nucleotides are TGTGCTCTTGGGGAACTTTACCACACCGATAAACTCATCTTT. Protein: CALGELYHTDKLIF.

In regard to this clone: Mismatch with germline at one junction end may stem from a read error. This chain links TRDV3 with TRDJ1, with TRDD3 identical over 10 bases. No J gene was available from TCRdb, and it was assigned here by a germline match of the DNA. Germline CDR1 reads TVYSNPD; CDR2 reads GDNSRS (reference sequence). CDR3 length: 17 residues. The CDR3 DNA follows: TGCGCCATACGGACGATACTGGGGGATCTTACCATCGATAAACTCATCTTT. Translation gives CAIRTILGDLTIDKLIF.